A selection of T cell receptor beta chains follows, all from one sample in a study of cytomegalovirus exposure and HLA in healthy donors. Sequenced by immunoSEQ multiplex PCR; TCRdb stores in-frame clones only, minus some. The data hold over 150,000 clones, with approximately 80% observed a single time. The material sequenced was PBMCs. Receptor source: a man aged 40-50 years in good health and CMV-seronegative. The CDR3 runs from the conserved cysteine through the conserved F or W. D genes are given only for firm matches. The size of a clone is reported for some rows only, either as once, few or many, or as a class for expanded clones.

>TRBJ2-7|-|15|TRBV6-5|-
TGTGCCAGCAGTTATTTACCTTTGACAGGTGGCGAGCAGTACTTC
CASSYLPLTGGEQYF
>TRBJ1-3|-|16|TRBV2|-
TGTGCCAGCAGTGACGGTGCCCTAGGATCTGGAAACACCATATATTTT
CASSDGALGSGNTIYF
>TRBJ2-1|TRBD2|16|TRBV9|-
TGTGCCAGCAGCGAGTCCGGGACTAGCTCCTACAATGAGCAGTTCTTC
CASSESGTSSYNEQFF
>TRBJ2-7|-|14|TRBV6-1|once
TGTGCCAGCAGTGAACCCGCAGATTCCTACGAGCAGTACTTC
CASSEPADSYEQYF
>TRBJ1-3|-|15|TRBV21-1|-
TGTGCCAGCAGCAGGGGCAGGGGAATAATAAACACCATATATTTT
CASSRGRGIINTIYF
>TRBJ1-1|TRBD1|14|TRBV2|-
TGTGCCAGCATGAGGGGGACAGGGAACACTGAAGCTTTCTTT
CASMRGTGNTEAFF
>TRBJ1-1|TRBD1|15|TRBV7-2|-
TGTGCCAGCAGCTTAGGACAGGGTCCGACTGATGAAGCTTTCTTT
CASSLGQGPTDEAFF
>TRBJ2-7|TRBD1|15|TRBV6-1|-
TGTGCCAGCAGTTTGGGACAGGGAGGTTGGTACGAGCAGTACTTC
CASSLGQGGWYEQYF
>TRBJ1-4|TRBD1|15|TRBV19|once
TGTGCCAGTAGTACCGGGACAGCAACTAATGAAAAACTGTTTTTT
CASSTGTATNEKLFF
>TRBJ1-6|-|16|TRBV7-8|-
TGTGCCAGCAGCCTACTAGGAGCCGGTTATAATTCACCCCTCCACTTT
CASSLLGAGYNSPLHF
>TRBJ1-1|-|14|TRBV2|-
TGTGCCAGCAGTGGGGGGGGGTTGGACACTGAAGCTTTCTTT
CASSGGGLDTEAFF
>TRBJ2-3|TRBD2|16|TRBV9|few
TGTGCCAGCAGCACCCGACTAGCGGGGGCGTCAGATACGCAGTATTTT
CASSTRLAGASDTQYF
>TRBJ2-7|TRBD1|15|TRBV18|-
TGTGCCAGCTCACCACCGGTCCAGGGGGCGAGGGAGCAGTACTTC
CASSPPVQGAREQYF
>TRBJ1-2|-|15|TRBV6-1|once
TGTGCCAGCAGGGGTATAACAGGTGGTGACTATGGCTACACCTTC
CASRGITGGDYGYTF
>TRBJ2-7|-|13|TRBV7-7|-
TGTGCTAGCAGCTTATCCGTCCCGGGGGAGCAGTACTTC
CASSLSVPGEQYF
>TRBJ2-1|-|16|TRBV5-6|-
TGTGCCAGCAGCTTGGTCCGGGACTTCACCTACAATGAGCAGTTCTTC
CASSLVRDFTYNEQFF
>TRBJ2-1|TRBD1|15|TRBV30|-
TGTGCCTGGAGTGTCCCGACAGGGTTCTTCAATGAGCAGTTCTTC
CAWSVPTGFFNEQFF